A selection of T cell receptor beta chains follows, all from one sample in a study of blood T cell repertoires in COVID-19. The protocol was immunoSEQ multiplex PCR, while the TCRdb copy is restricted to in-frame clones and leaves out a portion. The table has about 180,000 clones, over 75% seen once. The source material was peripheral blood. Receptor source: a woman aged 70 to 79 with acute or convalescent COVID-19. CDR3s include the opening cysteine and the closing phenylalanine or tryptophan. The order of the fields is V gene, CDR3 length, CDR3 protein.

V: TRBV2
length: 14
CDR3: CASSLGQGGQPQHF

V: TRBV12-3/TRBV12-4
length: 13
CDR3: CASSVDRTYEQYF

V: TRBV6-6
length: 15
CDR3: CASSYSRERTDTQYF

V: TRBV19
length: 16
CDR3: CASKTVSGGHNQPQHF

V: TRBV9
length: 15
CDR3: CASSVAGPAGDTQYF

V: TRBV3-1/TRBV3-2
length: 12
CDR3: CASSQGAIEQFF

V: TRBV6-2/TRBV6-3
length: 14
CDR3: CASRYPGGNQPQHF

V: TRBV20-1
length: 11
CDR3: CSARLSYEQYF

V: TRBV4-1
length: 17
CDR3: CASSQDLPGTGHYEQYF

V: TRBV9
length: 13
CDR3: CASSYIVGGELFF

V: TRBV6-5
length: 15
CDR3: CASSRGTGNREKLFF

V: TRBV5-4
length: 16
CDR3: CASSTGQDPSNTEAFF

V: TRBV9
length: 16
CDR3: CASTLGIAGGPDTQYF

V: TRBV30
length: 15
CDR3: CAWSVLGALPYGYTF

V: TRBV6-5
length: 15
CDR3: CASSYSDSLNEKLFF

V: TRBV5-1
length: 16
CDR3: CASYLGPAKENYGYTF

V: TRBV9
length: 13
CDR3: CASSVGQNYGYTF

V: TRBV19
length: 18
CDR3: CASSIGGYDRGSYNEQFF

V: TRBV2
length: 15
CDR3: CASSEIGTSEYEQFF

V: TRBV5-1
length: 12
CDR3: CASSRPTYEQYF

V: TRBV30
length: 19
CDR3: CAWSFRLVRDRVTGNTIYF

V: TRBV6-4
length: 15
CDR3: CASSDGLAGAYEQYF

V: TRBV2
length: 14
CDR3: CASRSRGERETQYF

V: TRBV5-6
length: 14
CDR3: CASSREDRVREQYF

V: TRBV6-1
length: 13
CDR3: CASSELSIYGYTF

V: TRBV5-4
length: 15
CDR3: CASSLETSGSYEQYF

V: TRBV4-1
length: 15
CDR3: CASSQDRQGYYEQYF

V: TRBV10-3
length: 17
CDR3: CAISGGSGRPNAGELFF

V: TRBV18
length: 14
CDR3: CASSPSRDNVGYTF

V: TRBV5-4
length: 16
CDR3: CASSSRAGGSYNEQFF

V: TRBV19
length: 14
CDR3: CASRDFHLTNEQFF